Listed below are T cell receptor beta chains from one sample, sequenced in a study of blood T cell repertoires in COVID-19. Profiling relied on immunoSEQ multiplex PCR, and the TCRdb table lists in-frame clones only, not all of them. The profile covers 150,000 to 200,000 clones, with roughly nine tenths appearing a single time and about 0.72% taken by the ten largest. What was sequenced was peripheral blood. The receptors originated from a woman in her sixties or seventies with acute or convalescent COVID-19. The CDR3 runs from the conserved cysteine through the conserved F or W. A D gene is named only where the DNA matches it firmly. Clone size is not always given. Where it is, it says once, few, many or a class for expanded clones.

NA	TRBV7-9	once	TRBJ1-2	CASSSVGGKYGYTF	TGTGCCAGCAGCTCCGTGGGGGGAAAGTATGGCTACACCTTC
TRBD1	TRBV2	NA	TRBJ2-2	CASSAGTVNTGELFF	TGTGCCAGCAGCGCCGGGACAGTTAACACCGGGGAGCTGTTTTTT
TRBD1	TRBV28	NA	TRBJ1-1	CASSFDRVVTEAFF	TGTGCCAGCAGTTTCGACAGGGTCGTGACTGAAGCTTTCTTT
TRBD2	TRBV4-3	NA	TRBJ2-3	CASSQAAFGLAGTDTQYF	TGCGCCAGCAGCCAAGCGGCCTTCGGACTAGCGGGCACAGATACGCAGTATTTT
TRBD1	TRBV12-3/TRBV12-4	NA	TRBJ1-1	CASNPGQGTEAFF	TGTGCCAGCAATCCGGGACAGGGAACTGAAGCTTTCTTT
NA	TRBV7-9	NA	TRBJ1-1	CASSLGLDLNTEAFF	TGTGCCAGCAGCTTAGGACTGGACTTAAACACTGAAGCTTTCTTT
NA	TRBV27	NA	TRBJ1-4	CASSSAGSSNEKLFF	TGTGCCAGCAGTTCCGCCGGGTCCTCAAATGAAAAACTGTTTTTT
NA	TRBV5-1	NA	TRBJ2-1	CASSLTTSTHEQFF	TGCGCCAGCAGCTTGACTACTAGTACCCATGAGCAGTTCTTC
TRBD1	TRBV24-1	NA	TRBJ2-5	CATSDRRGQGLQETQYF	TGTGCCACCAGTGATAGACGGGGACAGGGGTTACAAGAGACCCAGTACTTC
TRBD1	TRBV18	NA	TRBJ1-3	CASSPTGVGGNTIYF	TGTGCCAGCTCACCGACAGGGGTCGGTGGAAACACCATATATTTT
NA	TRBV20-1	NA	TRBJ2-3	CSASAGDTQYF	TGCAGTGCTAGTGCAGGGGATACGCAGTATTTT
TRBD1	TRBV10-3	NA	TRBJ1-2	CASRDSGGYTF	TGTGCCAGTCGGGACAGCGGCGGCTACACCTTC
TRBD1	TRBV27	NA	TRBJ1-4	CASSSGQGVANEKLFF	TGTGCCAGCAGTTCGGGACAGGGGGTTGCTAATGAAAAACTGTTTTTT
NA	TRBV12-3/TRBV12-4	NA	TRBJ1-2	CASSAQGYGYTF	TGTGCCAGCAGCGCCCAGGGCTATGGCTACACCTTC
NA	TRBV29-1	NA	TRBJ2-5	CSVRPRGTQETQYF	TGCAGCGTACGTCCCAGGGGTACGCAAGAGACCCAGTACTTC
TRBD2	TRBV10-1	NA	TRBJ2-5	CASSPDGLAGKETQYF	TGCGCCAGCAGTCCAGACGGGCTAGCGGGAAAAGAGACCCAGTACTTC
NA	TRBV6-5	NA	TRBJ1-2	CASSTQGSLSGYTF	TGTGCCAGCAGTACGCAGGGGTCCCTGAGTGGCTACACCTTC
TRBD1	TRBV2	NA	TRBJ2-7	CASSGTGSYEQYF	TGTGCCAGCAGTGGGACAGGCTCCTACGAGCAGTACTTC
TRBD1	TRBV18	NA	TRBJ1-3	CASSLGQGYGNTIYF	TGTGCCAGCTCACTCGGACAGGGGTATGGAAACACCATATATTTT
TRBD1	TRBV18	NA	TRBJ2-3	CASSSGQGMVDTQYF	TGTGCCAGCTCAAGCGGACAGGGGATGGTAGATACGCAGTATTTT
TRBD1	TRBV2	NA	TRBJ1-5	CASSATGGTQPQHF	TGTGCCAGCAGTGCCACAGGGGGCACACAGCCCCAGCATTTT
NA	TRBV5-1	NA	TRBJ2-3	CASRPGVADTQYF	TGCGCCAGCAGGCCAGGGGTGGCAGATACGCAGTATTTT
TRBD1	TRBV5-1	NA	TRBJ1-1	CASSSTGGNTEAFF	TGCGCCAGCAGCTCGACAGGGGGGAACACTGAAGCTTTCTTT
TRBD1	TRBV6-6	NA	TRBJ1-1	CASSIGGDQNTEAFF	TGTGCCAGCAGTATAGGGGGCGACCAGAACACTGAAGCTTTCTTT
NA	TRBV21-1	NA	TRBJ2-2	CASSPKGGERNTGELFF	TGTGCCAGCAGTCCTAAGGGGGGGGAGCGGAACACCGGGGAGCTGTTTTTT
TRBD2	TRBV28	NA	TRBJ2-1	CASSWVLAGGSYNEQFF	TGTGCCAGCAGTTGGGTGCTAGCGGGAGGGTCGTACAATGAGCAGTTCTTC
NA	TRBV19	NA	TRBJ1-1	CASSEGFRMNTEAFF	TGTGCCAGTAGTGAGGGTTTTCGTATGAACACTGAAGCTTTCTTT
NA	TRBV27	NA	TRBJ2-7	CASSSTGLPPGFEQYF	TGTGCCAGCAGTTCCACAGGACTACCACCAGGGTTCGAGCAGTACTTC
TRBD1	TRBV19	NA	TRBJ1-2	CASRGQNRYGYTF	TGTGCCAGTAGGGGACAGAACCGTTATGGCTACACCTTC
NA	TRBV19	NA	TRBJ1-5	CASRDSNNQPQHF	TGTGCCAGTAGGGACAGTAACAATCAGCCCCAGCATTTT
TRBD2	TRBV11-3	NA	TRBJ2-5	CASSLGRGTSGTQYF	TGTGCCAGCAGCTTAGGCCGGGGGACTAGCGGGACGCAGTACTTC
NA	TRBV7-8	NA	TRBJ2-5	CASSSQGRGVETQYF	TGTGCCAGCAGCTCCCAGGGGAGGGGTGTGGAGACCCAGTACTTC
NA	TRBV7-2	NA	TRBJ1-4	CASSLQGSNEKLFF	TGTGCCAGCAGCTTACAGGGGAGTAATGAAAAACTGTTTTTT
TRBD1	TRBV27	NA	TRBJ1-1	CASSLRAWGRGFGNTEAFF	TGTGCCAGCAGTTTAAGGGCATGGGGCAGGGGGTTTGGGAACACTGAAGCTTTCTTT
NA	TRBV9	once	TRBJ2-3	CASSRGMGAGTGTDTQYF	TGTGCCAGCAGCCGAGGGATGGGGGCGGGCACTGGCACAGATACGCAGTATTTT